The 29 T cell receptor beta chains presented below share a single source sample, sequenced in a study of cytomegalovirus exposure and HLA in healthy donors. The PCR was carried out with 60 Vbeta primers and 13 Jbeta primers. This table comes from immunoSEQ multiplex PCR, and its TCRdb copy is limited to in-frame clones, with some not included. This sample has more than 80,000 clones, with 55% to 65% found just once. Sequenced sample: PBMCs. These receptors came from a woman between 40 and 55 years old in good health and CMV-seropositive.

The chain combines TRBV7-9 with TRBJ1-3; tentatively, D is TRBD1 (6 bases). The CDR3 runs to 16 residues. From germline, CDR1 is SEHNR and CDR2 FQNEAQ (reference sequence). Trimming stripped 3 bases from V and 1 base from J, with 13 bases between. The CDR3 reads CASSFEGQTSGNTIYF. CDR3 DNA sequence: TGTGCCAGCAGCTTTGAGGGACAAACTTCTGGAAACACCATATATTTT.

This sequence joins TRBV30 and TRBJ2-3, with D uncertain. V dropped 0 bases and J dropped 1 base, with 11 bases sitting between them. Germline CDR1 is GTSNPN and CDR2 is SVGIG (reference sequence). This CDR3 is built from 15 residues. The CDR3 region is CAWSVNGRRTDTQYF. As DNA, the CDR3 is TGTGCCTGGAGTGTCAACGGCAGGCGCACAGATACGCAGTATTTT.

Only a few counts were recorded for this clone. This rearrangement joins TRBV5-5 to TRBJ1-1; 7 positions match TRBD1. The V gene end was trimmed by 4 bases and the J gene end by 7 bases; junction bases not matched to a gene: 16. This CDR3 region has 16 residues. Germline-derived CDR1 and CDR2 are SGHKS and YYEKEE (reference sequence). The CDR3 here is CASSQTKAGQASEAFF. CDR3 nucleotide sequence: TGTGCCAGCAGCCAAACTAAGGCAGGACAGGCCAGTGAAGCTTTCTTT.

In its sample, this clone was seen a few times. The chain has TRBV7-9 and TRBJ1-4; maybe TRBD1 (6 bases). Trimming shortened V by 6 bases and J by 12 bases, and 14 bases separated the two germline ends. Per germline, CDR1 SEHNR and CDR2 FQNEAQ (reference sequence). This CDR3 region has 12 residues. The CDR3 sequence is CASSHSGDQLFF. The CDR3 DNA is TGTGCCAGCAGTCACTCAGGGGACCAACTGTTTTTT.

The chain couples TRBV30 to TRBJ1-2, with 9 bases identical to TRBD1. Germline lookup yields CDR1 GTSNPN and CDR2 SVGIG (reference sequence). V lost 1 base, J lost 3 bases, and 6 bases stayed unmatched. CDR3 length: 15 residues. This CDR3 reads CAWSGKTGGDYGYTF. In nucleotides, the CDR3 is TGTGCCTGGAGTGGCAAGACAGGGGGGGACTATGGCTACACCTTC. The full variable domain, in which reference TRBV30 and TRBJ1-2 provide the parts outside the CDR3, is SQTIHQWPATLVQPVGSPLSLECTVEGTSNPNLYWYRQAAGRGLQLLFYSVGIGQISSEVPQNLSASRPQDRQFILSSKKLLLSDSGFYLCAWSGKTGGDYGYTFGSGTRLTVV.

The sample holds a few counts of this clone. The chain carries TRBV27 and TRBJ2-7; 9 nucleotides agree with TRBD2. Germline V lookup: CDR1 MNHEY, CDR2 SMNVEV (reference sequence). This CDR3 is built from 17 residues. Trimming removed 4 bases from V and 6 bases from J; junction bases left unmatched: 16. Here the CDR3 reads CASSSPPPGLAPTEQYF. CDR3 sequence (DNA): TGTGCCAGCAGTTCCCCTCCCCCGGGACTAGCCCCTACCGAGCAGTACTTC.

The chain couples TRBV6-5 to TRBJ1-3; unclear D gene. V lost 0 bases and J 0 bases, leaving 9 bases between the germline ends. Germline CDR1 MNHEY, CDR2 SVGAGI. This CDR3 is built from 16 residues. In DNA form, the CDR3 reads TGTGCCAGCAGTTACTCGCAGTTAAGCTCTGGAAACACCATATATTTT. This gives the protein CASSYSQLSSGNTIYF.

In its sample, this clone was seen a few times. The chain links TRBV5-1 to TRBJ1-4; D unresolved. This CDR3 contains 15 residues. The germline V gene has CDR1 SGHRS and CDR2 YFSETQ. The germline V and J ends were trimmed by 1 base and 0 bases, with 7 bases remaining between them. The CDR3 spells CASSLNPATNEKLFF. DNA for the CDR3: TGCGCCAGCAGCTTGAACCCAGCAACTAATGAAAAACTGTTTTTT. The full variable domain, rest sourced from reference TRBV5-1 and TRBJ1-4, is KAGVTQTPRYLIKTRGQQVTLSCSPISGHRSVSWYQQTPGQGLQFLFEYFSETQRNKGNFPGRFSGRQFSNSRSEMNVSTLELGDSALYLCASSLNPATNEKLFFGSGTQLSVL.

The rearrangement uses TRBV28 and TRBJ1-2, with D possibly matching TRBD1 (6 bases). Germline values: CDR1 MDHEN, CDR2 SYDVKM. This CDR3 has 16 residues. V shed 3 bases and J shed 3 bases, with 17 bases lying between them. The CDR3 DNA follows: TGTGCCAGCAGTTTTAGCCCAGGACAGCCCGACTATGGCTACACCTTC. Translation: CASSFSPGQPDYGYTF.

This clone was seen a single time. This chain connects TRBV5-1 to TRBJ2-3; no reliable D call. V shed 4 bases and J shed 2 bases, with 14 bases lying between them. CDR3 length: 15 residues. Germline CDR1 is SGHRS and CDR2 is YFSETQ. Written as DNA, the CDR3 is TGCGCCAGCAGCCCGAGCTCAAACCCCACAGATACGCAGTATTTT. It is translated as CASSPSSNPTDTQYF.

The chain combines TRBV7-2 with TRBJ2-7, with 13 bases that match TRBD2. This CDR3 is 17 amino acids long. Germline CDR1 and CDR2: SGHTA and FQGNSA. With 2 bases clipped from V and 4 bases from J, the junction kept 8 bases outside the gene matches. DNA for the CDR3: TGTGCCAGCAGCTTACTAACCGCACTAGCGGGAGGGTACGAGCAGTACTTC. Translation: CASSLLTALAGGYEQYF.

This sequence joins TRBV18 and TRBJ2-3, with D unclear. V dropped 2 bases and J dropped 2 bases, with 8 bases sitting between them. There are 14 residues in the CDR3. Germline CDR1 and CDR2: KGHSH and LQKENI. CDR3 amino acids: CASSPSSDTDTQYF. CDR3 DNA sequence: TGTGCCAGCTCACCATCTTCAGACACAGATACGCAGTATTTT.

V usage is TRBV9 and J usage is TRBJ2-3; TRBD2 agrees at 12 bases. CDR3 length: 14 amino acids. CDR1 is SGDLS and CDR2 is YYNGEE in the germline V gene. After removal of 3 bases from V and 4 bases from J, the junction contained 0 bases not matched to a gene. CDR3 residues: CASSGLAGADTQYF. The CDR3 nucleotides read TGTGCCAGCAGCGGACTAGCGGGAGCAGATACGCAGTATTTT.

The rearrangement links TRBV28 to TRBJ2-3, with D unresolved. Germline V gives CDR1 MDHEN, CDR2 SYDVKM. The CDR3 length is 16 residues. The V end was cut by 4 bases, the J end by 2 bases, with 16 bases between. DNA for the CDR3: TGTGCCAGCAGTTCTCAGGCAGCAAGATTCACAGATACGCAGTATTTT. It translates to CASSSQAARFTDTQYF.

This clone showed up just a few times. The genes are TRBV27 and TRBJ2-3; the D gene is possibly TRBD2 (5 bases). This CDR3 is 14 amino acids long. CDR1 is MNHEY and CDR2 is SMNVEV in the germline V gene (reference sequence). V was pared by 5 bases and J by 2 bases, with 11 bases between. The CDR3 nucleotides are TGTGCCAGCAGTCCCCGGGAATACACAGATACGCAGTATTTT. The encoded protein is CASSPREYTDTQYF.

The J gene is TRBJ2-7, the V gene TRBV27, with 11 bases matching TRBD1. V gave up 5 bases and J gave up 3 bases; unmatched junction bases: 3. This CDR3 is built from 14 residues. Germline CDR1 reads MNHEY; CDR2 reads SMNVEV (reference sequence). Here the CDR3 reads CASSPGTGGYEQYF. The CDR3 nucleotides are TGTGCCAGCAGTCCTGGGACAGGGGGCTACGAGCAGTACTTC.

The chain has TRBV7-2 and TRBJ1-5; D is undetermined. V lost 6 bases, J lost 0 bases, and 9 bases lay in between. The CDR3 contains 14 residues. Looked up from germline, CDR1 is SGHTA and CDR2 is FQGNSA. Here the CDR3 reads CASRAVDSNQPQHF. CDR3 nucleotide sequence: TGTGCCAGCAGAGCTGTTGATAGCAATCAGCCCCAGCATTTT.

The gene calls are TRBV7-9 and TRBJ1-2; D unresolved. Trimming removed 1 base at V and 4 bases at J, with 16 bases between. CDR3 length: 16 amino acids. Germline CDR1 and CDR2: SEHNR and FQNEAQ (reference sequence). CDR3 coding DNA: TGTGCCAGCAGCTTAGTTAGAACAACAGAATCCTATGGCTACACCTTC. Its translation is CASSLVRTTESYGYTF.

V and J are TRBV5-4 and TRBJ2-3, with 12 positions matching TRBD2. Trimming cost V 4 bases and J 4 bases; bases outside gene matches: 4. The CDR3 extends over 15 amino acids. Germline CDR1 is SGHNT and CDR2 is YYREEE (reference sequence). The CDR3 here is CASSLGLAGPDTQYF. CDR3 in DNA: TGTGCCAGCAGCCTCGGACTAGCGGGACCAGATACGCAGTATTTT. The full variable domain, its missing parts supplied by reference TRBV5-4 and TRBJ2-3, is ETGVTQSPTHLIKTRGQQVTLRCSSQSGHNTVSWYQQALGQGPQFIFQYYREEENGRGNFPPRFSGLQFPNYSSELNVNALELDDSALYLCASSLGLAGPDTQYFGPGTRLTVL.

The chain employs TRBV10-3 and TRBJ2-2; no reliable D call. Germline CDR1 is ENHRY and CDR2 is SYGVKD. CDR3 length equals 15 residues. Trimming cost V 3 bases and J 4 bases, with 12 bases left between them. The CDR3 spells CAISEYGEGTGELFF. For the CDR3, the DNA is TGTGCCATCAGTGAATATGGAGAAGGCACCGGGGAGCTGTTTTTT.

The gene calls are TRBV7-2 and TRBJ1-1, with TRBD1 identical over 8 bases. The CDR3 spans 14 residues. CDR1 is SGHTA and CDR2 is FQGNSA in the germline V gene. J was trimmed by 10 bases and V by 5 bases; bases with no gene match: 12. The CDR3 is CASSPRDRPIVAFF. The CDR3 DNA reads as TGTGCCAGCAGCCCCCGGGACAGGCCGATTGTAGCTTTCTTT.

The rearrangement joins TRBV28 to TRBJ1-5, with TRBD1 as a possible D gene (6 bases). The CDR3 totals 17 residues. With 1 base removed from V and 2 bases from J, the gap between germline ends came to 15 bases. The germline CDR1 and CDR2 sequences are MDHEN and SYDVKM. The CDR3 sequence is CASSLLGRGRGNQPQHF. CDR3 bases: TGTGCCAGCAGTTTATTGGGCAGGGGCAGGGGCAATCAGCCCCAGCATTTT.

The genes are TRBV2 and TRBJ1-2; tentative D call: TRBD1 (5 bases). V was pared by 4 bases and J by 6 bases, with 12 bases between. Germline CDR1 and CDR2: SNHLY and FYNNEI. The CDR3 spans 13 residues. The CDR3 protein is CASSVRGGDGYTF. The DNA for the CDR3 is TGTGCCAGCAGTGTCCGGGGCGGGGATGGCTACACCTTC.

In its sample, this clone was seen a few times. The chain employs TRBV11-2 and TRBJ2-7; 8 nucleotides match TRBD2. CDR1 and CDR2 (germline): SGHAT, FQNNGV. J was trimmed by 6 bases and V by 3 bases; bases with no gene match: 7. The CDR3 spans 14 residues. The CDR3 sequence is CASSFGRATSEQYF. The CDR3 nucleotides read TGTGCCAGCAGCTTCGGGAGGGCCACATCCGAGCAGTACTTC. Full variable domain (remainder filled in from reference TRBV11-2 and TRBJ2-7): EAGVAQSPRYKIIEKRQSVAFWCNPISGHATLYWYQQILGQGPKLLIQFQNNGVVDDSQLPKDRFSAERLKGVDSTLKIQPAKLEDSAVYLCASSFGRATSEQYFGPGTRLTVT.

V is TRBV2 and J is TRBJ1-4; possibly TRBD1 for D (6 bases). Trimming removed 5 bases from V and 6 bases from J, with 7 bases in between. The CDR3 has 12 amino acids. CDR1 is SNHLY, CDR2 FYNNEI, per germline. In DNA, the CDR3 is TGTGCCAGCAGTCGGACAGATGAAAAACTGTTTTTT. It translates to CASSRTDEKLFF.

This clone has more than one count but fewer than ten. A read error may account for a junction end that differs from germline. This rearrangement joins TRBV2 to TRBJ2-5, with a weak D call TRBD1 (5 bases). CDR1 is SNHLY, CDR2 FYNNEI, per germline. This CDR3 has 11 residues. CDR3 sequence reads: CTSRGWETQYF. In DNA form, the CDR3 reads TGTACCAGTAGGGGATGGGAGACCCAGTACTTC.

This chain links TRBV25-1 with TRBJ2-3; D is undetermined. The CDR3 has 16 amino acids. Trimming pared 4 bases from V and 2 bases from J, leaving 16 bases between. The V gene's germline CDR1 is MGHDK and CDR2 SYGVNS. CDR3 DNA: TGTGCCAGCAGTGGGGCTCTTGAAGGAAACACAGATACGCAGTATTTT. It translates to CASSGALEGNTDTQYF.

The V and J genes are TRBV6-1 and TRBJ1-1, with unresolved D. V lost 2 bases and J lost 0, with 7 bases in between. Germline lookup yields CDR1 MNHNS and CDR2 SASEGT. The CDR3 loop spans 14 amino acids. CDR3 nucleotide sequence: TGTGCCAGCAGTGAATACATTATGAACACTGAAGCTTTCTTT. Translated, it gives CASSEYIMNTEAFF.

The gene calls are TRBV4-3 and TRBJ2-2; 7 bases are shared with TRBD1. V shed 3 bases and J 3 bases; nucleotides not matched to a gene: 7. The CDR3 length is 16 residues. The germline V gene encodes CDR1 LGHNA and CDR2 YSLEER. The CDR3 is CASSHSRQGDTGELFF. In DNA form, the CDR3 reads TGCGCCAGCAGCCACAGCCGACAGGGTGACACCGGGGAGCTGTTTTTT.